This T cell receptor (beta chain) was identified in a study of blood T cell repertoires in COVID-19. The V gene lost 0 bases and the J gene lost 5 bases, with 6 bases spanning the gap. CDR1 is KGHDR and CDR2 is SFDVKD in the germline V gene. The CDR3 is 14 amino acids. The table came from immunoSEQ multiplex PCR; TCRdb's copy has only in-frame clones and leaves some out. This sample carries fewer than 70,000 clones, approximately 83% of them seen once, and the ten largest clones take 2.5% to 3.5%. The source material was peripheral blood. V gene TRBV24-1 combines with J gene TRBJ2-2; D is possibly TRBD2 (6 bases). The clonotype was recovered from a man older than 75 with acute or convalescent COVID-19. Here the CDR3 reads CATSDLGGTGELFF. In DNA, the CDR3 is TGTGCCACCAGTGATTTGGGAGGGACCGGGGAGCTGTTTTTT.